Shown below are 26 T cell receptor beta chains from a single sample sequenced in a study of T cell responses to AZD1222 COVID-19 vaccine. Profiling relied on immunoSEQ multiplex PCR, and the TCRdb table lists in-frame clones only, not all of them. This sample has roughly 150,000 clones; roughly 92% occur once, and the top ten carry about 5.1%. Here the sequenced sample was peripheral blood, taken on day 0 of AZD1222 vaccination. The source is an adult in good health.

The V and J genes are TRBV28 and TRBJ1-2; D uncertain. Germline V CDR1 and CDR2: MDHEN, SYDVKM. V was shortened by 2 bases and J by 2 bases, with 6 bases between the two germline ends. The CDR3 is made up of 13 amino acids. The CDR3 reads CASSLTGNYGYTF. The CDR3 nucleotides are TGTGCCAGCAGTTTAACGGGGAACTATGGCTACACCTTC.

The chain carries TRBV28 and TRBJ1-5; no clear D. This CDR3 spans 13 amino acids. Trimming took 6 bases from V and 10 from J, leaving 16 bases between them. The V gene's germline CDR1 is MDHEN and CDR2 SYDVKM. Written as DNA, the CDR3 is TGTGCCAGCAGCCTAACCCCGCTGGAACCCCAGCATTTT. Its protein is CASSLTPLEPQHF.

The V call is TRBV5-1, the J call TRBJ1-1, with 9 nucleotides matching TRBD1. After removal of 5 bases from V and 10 bases from J, the junction contained 18 bases not matched to a gene. The CDR3 covers 16 residues. Germline V gene data show CDR1 as SGHRS and CDR2 as YFSETQ. For the CDR3, the DNA is TGCGCCAGCAGTTTTGACAGGGGGGGAAGTCTGAGGCCAGCTTTCTTT. Protein: CASSFDRGGSLRPAFF.

The V call is TRBV6-5, the J call TRBJ1-2; the match to TRBD1 covers 9 bases. J was trimmed by 2 bases and V by 6 bases; bases with no gene match: 4. Germline V CDR1 and CDR2: MNHEY, SVGAGI. The CDR3 has 14 amino acids. The CDR3 nucleotides are TGTGCCAGCAGCCCCGGGACAGGGAACTATGGCTACACCTTC. It encodes CASSPGTGNYGYTF.

The chain uses TRBV3-1 (or the pseudogene TRBV3-2) and TRBJ1-3, with D unclear. V was trimmed by 2 bases and J by 4 bases, leaving 12 bases between them. Germline CDR1 LGHDT, CDR2 YNNKEL (reference sequence). This CDR3 region has 15 residues. CDR3 loop: CASSQNVVGGNTIYF. CDR3 bases: TGTGCCAGCAGCCAAAATGTGGTAGGAGGAAACACCATATATTTT.

The rearrangement links TRBV24-1 to TRBJ1-1; 9 nucleotides match TRBD1. CDR1 and CDR2 from the germline V gene are KGHDR and SFDVKD. J gave up 4 bases and V 3 bases, and 11 bases lay outside the gene matches. This CDR3 spans 17 amino acids. CDR3 region: CATSDRNRGRRGTEAFF. The CDR3 coding sequence is TGTGCCACCAGTGATCGGAACAGGGGGCGCAGGGGCACTGAAGCTTTCTTT.

This clone turned up a few times. The chain recombines TRBV6-5 with TRBJ1-1, with D possibly being TRBD1 (5 bases). CDR1 and CDR2 from the germline V gene are MNHEY and SVGAGI. The CDR3 is 14 residues long. The V end was cut by 7 bases, the J end by 4 bases, with 16 bases between. The CDR3 region has the DNA TGTGCCAGCAACCCTGGGCAGGGTGGCACTGAAGCTTTCTTT. It specifies CASNPGQGGTEAFF.

The chain joins TRBV27 to TRBJ1-2; 7 nucleotides match TRBD1. The V gene end was trimmed by 2 bases and the J gene end by 4 bases; junction bases not matched to a gene: 4. The CDR3 extends over 14 amino acids. CDR1 MNHEY and CDR2 SMNVEV come from the germline V gene (reference sequence). CDR3 sequence: CASSLNRGGYGYTF. The CDR3 DNA reads as TGTGCCAGCAGTTTAAACAGGGGAGGCTATGGCTACACCTTC.

This clone is a singleton in its sample. V gene TRBV29-1 combines with J gene TRBJ2-1; TRBD2 matches at 16 bases. The CDR3 consists of 14 residues. Germline-derived CDR1 and CDR2 are SQVTM and ANQGSEA. V lost 7 bases to trimming and J lost 8 bases; unmatched junction nucleotides: 5. The CDR3 DNA reads as TGCAGCGGGGGACTAGCGGGAGGGGACGATGAGCAGTTCTTC. It yields the protein CSGGLAGGDDEQFF.

The genes are TRBV4-1 and TRBJ1-6; D is unresolved. The CDR3 has 13 residues. Trimming removed 0 bases from V and 10 bases from J, with 7 bases in between. Germline CDR1 is MGHRA and CDR2 is YSYEKL. The CDR3 region has the DNA TGCGCCAGCAGCCAAGATTTGGAGTCACCCCTCCACTTT. Protein sequence: CASSQDLESPLHF.

The J gene is TRBJ2-3, the V gene TRBV9; TRBD2 aligns across 14 bases. The CDR3 loop spans 19 amino acids. Trimming cost V 0 bases and J 5 bases; bases outside gene matches: 11. The germline V gene encodes CDR1 SGDLS and CDR2 YYNGEE. The DNA of the CDR3 is TGTGCCAGCAGCGTAGCTCCGCCCGGACTAGCGGGAGGAATAGATACGCAGTATTTT. As protein: CASSVAPPGLAGGIDTQYF.

The chain employs TRBV5-4 and TRBJ2-3, with D possibly called TRBD1 or TRBD2 (6 bases each). Trimming pared 3 bases from V and 6 bases from J, leaving 17 bases between. The CDR3 has 15 residues. Germline CDR1 is SGHNT and CDR2 is YYREEE (reference sequence). CDR3 in amino acids: CASSSGRRGLDTQYF. The CDR3 region has the DNA TGTGCCAGCAGCTCTGGTCGGAGGGGGTTGGATACGCAGTATTTT.

The chain uses TRBV18 and TRBJ2-7; 9 bases line up with TRBD1. Germline-derived CDR1 and CDR2 are KGHSH and LQKENI. Germline trimming cut 5 bases from V and 6 bases from J; bases unmatched to any gene: 14. The CDR3 loop spans 16 amino acids. CDR3 DNA: TGTGCCAGCTCATCATCTCTACGGGGACAGGGCAGCGAGCAGTACTTC. Protein sequence: CASSSSLRGQGSEQYF. The entire variable domain, with the rest obtained from reference TRBV18 and TRBJ2-7, is as follows: NAGVMQNPRHLVRRRGQEARLRCSPMKGHSHVYWYRQLPEEGLKFMVYLQKENIIDESGMPKERFSAEFPKEGPSILRIQQVVRGDSAAYFCASSSSLRGQGSEQYFGPGTRLTVT.

This rearrangement joins TRBV4-2 to TRBJ2-3; 12 nucleotides align to TRBD2. Germline lookup yields CDR1 LGHNA and CDR2 YNFKEQ. The trim removed 4 bases at V and 3 bases at J, leaving 2 bases unmatched. CDR3 length equals 15 residues. In DNA form, the CDR3 reads TGTGCCAGCAGCCCAACTAGCGGGAGGACAGATACGCAGTATTTT. Its protein product is CASSPTSGRTDTQYF.

Remarks on this clone: The sample holds other DNA sequences that translate to the same CDR3. The chain recombines TRBV11-3 with TRBJ2-3; no reliable D call. The V and J ends lost 3 bases and 6 bases respectively, with 10 bases between them. The CDR3 is made up of 13 amino acids. Germline assignment: CDR1 SGHNT and CDR2 YENEEA. This CDR3 reads CASSLERRDTQYF. The CDR3, as DNA: TGTGCCAGCAGCTTGGAACGCCGGGATACGCAGTATTTT.

This clone was seen a few times. The chain carries TRBV4-2 and TRBJ2-7; 7 bases agree with TRBD1. Germline-derived CDR1 and CDR2 are LGHNA and YNFKEQ. Unmatched junction bases numbered 5, after V lost 3 bases and J lost 0 bases. The CDR3 covers 15 residues. The DNA for the CDR3 is TGTGCCAGCAGCCAGGTACGGGACAGCTCCTACGAGCAGTACTTC. This codes for CASSQVRDSSYEQYF.

The chain recombines TRBV11-2 with TRBJ1-5; unclear D gene. Germline assignment: CDR1 SGHAT and CDR2 FQNNGV. This CDR3 region has 12 residues. V shed 1 base and J shed 6 bases, with 4 bases lying between them. CDR3 protein: CASSLAGQPQHF. The CDR3 DNA follows: TGTGCCAGCAGCTTAGCGGGTCAGCCCCAGCATTTT.

This clone was detected a few times. The chain carries TRBV6-2 or TRBV6-3 and TRBJ1-2; 12 nucleotides line up with TRBD1. Germline CDR1 reads MNHEY; CDR2 reads SVGEGT. The CDR3 consists of 17 residues. Germline trimming cut 3 bases from V and 2 bases from J; bases unmatched to any gene: 7. CDR3 in amino acids: CASSYSGTGGSNYGYTF. CDR3 coding DNA: TGTGCCAGCAGTTATTCCGGGACAGGGGGCTCGAACTATGGCTACACCTTC.

The chain has TRBV20-1 and TRBJ1-2; 7 bases are shared with TRBD1. Losses at the gene ends were 3 bases for V and 12 bases for J; bases not matched to a gene: 7. The CDR3 runs to 11 residues. The germline gives CDR1 DFQATT, CDR2 SNEGSKA (reference sequence). The CDR3 sequence: CSASRQGKHTF. As DNA, the CDR3 is TGCAGTGCTAGCAGACAGGGAAAGCACACCTTC.

The genes are TRBV2 and TRBJ1-2; D gene ambiguous. V dropped 6 bases and J dropped 6 bases, with 14 bases sitting between them. The germline gives CDR1 SNHLY, CDR2 FYNNEI. The CDR3 is 13 residues long. CDR3 sequence: CASRADGPHGYTF. DNA of the CDR3: TGTGCCAGCAGAGCGGACGGACCCCATGGCTACACCTTC.

The chain is built from TRBV28 and TRBJ1-4, with TRBD1 matching 7 bases. Losses at the gene ends were 5 bases for V and 0 bases for J; bases not matched to a gene: 3. Germline V gene sequence: CDR1 MDHEN, CDR2 SYDVKM. The CDR3 length is 15 residues. The CDR3 DNA is TGTGCCAGCAGTCCCGGGACAGCAACTAATGAAAAACTGTTTTTT. This gives the protein CASSPGTATNEKLFF.

V usage is TRBV19 and J usage is TRBJ1-2, with D perhaps TRBD1 (5 bases). Between the trimmed V and J ends, which lost 5 bases and 8 bases, there was a span of 12 bases. The CDR3 covers 12 residues. Germline CDR1 and CDR2: LNHDA and SQIVND (reference sequence). The chain's CDR3 is CASSETRGGYTF. DNA of the CDR3: TGTGCCAGTAGTGAGACAAGGGGAGGCTACACCTTC.

The rearrangement joins TRBV6-1 to TRBJ1-1; 7 bases agree with TRBD1. J gave up 4 bases and V 0 bases, and 5 bases lay outside the gene matches. Germline V gene data show CDR1 as MNHNS and CDR2 as SASEGT. The CDR3 length is 15 residues. The CDR3, as DNA: TGTGCCAGCAGTGAAGCGGGCAGGGACAGCACTGAAGCTTTCTTT. It is translated as CASSEAGRDSTEAFF.

This chain uses TRBV27 with TRBJ2-5, with TRBD1 matching over 9 bases. The J segment lost 0 bases and the V segment lost 3 bases, leaving 17 bases of the junction unmatched. Germline loops: CDR1 MNHEY, CDR2 SMNVEV (reference sequence). The length of the CDR3 is 20 residues. CDR3 protein: CASSFSRDREGVGYQETQYF. The CDR3 DNA reads as TGTGCCAGCAGTTTTTCCCGGGACAGGGAGGGAGTCGGGTACCAAGAGACCCAGTACTTC.

This sequence joins TRBV4-2 and TRBJ2-1; 11 bases are shared with TRBD2. Germline V gene lookup returns CDR1 LGHNA and CDR2 YNFKEQ. The CDR3 has 16 amino acids. With 5 bases clipped from V and 0 bases from J, the junction kept 3 bases outside the gene matches. The CDR3 coding sequence is TGTGCCAGCAGCAAGACTAGCGGGACCTCCTACAATGAGCAGTTCTTC. The encoded protein is CASSKTSGTSYNEQFF.

The V call is TRBV19, the J call TRBJ2-7; D possibly matches TRBD1 or TRBD2 (6 bases each). Per germline, CDR1 LNHDA and CDR2 SQIVND (reference sequence). Trimming stripped 1 base from V and 1 base from J, with 11 bases between. CDR3 length: 15 amino acids. The CDR3 here is CASSIGEGGSYEQYF. The CDR3 bases are TGTGCCAGTAGTATAGGTGAGGGGGGATCCTACGAGCAGTACTTC.